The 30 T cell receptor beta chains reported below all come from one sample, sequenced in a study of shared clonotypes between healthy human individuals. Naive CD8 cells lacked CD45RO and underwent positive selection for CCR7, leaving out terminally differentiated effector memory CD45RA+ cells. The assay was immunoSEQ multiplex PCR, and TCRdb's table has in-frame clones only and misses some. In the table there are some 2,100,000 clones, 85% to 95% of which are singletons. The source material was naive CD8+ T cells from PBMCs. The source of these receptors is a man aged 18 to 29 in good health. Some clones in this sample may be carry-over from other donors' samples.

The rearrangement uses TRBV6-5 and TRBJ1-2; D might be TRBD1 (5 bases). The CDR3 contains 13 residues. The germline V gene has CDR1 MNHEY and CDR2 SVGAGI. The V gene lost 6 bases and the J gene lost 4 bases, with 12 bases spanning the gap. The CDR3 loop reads CASSGGTVYGYTF. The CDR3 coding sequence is TGTGCCAGCAGCGGAGGGACGGTCTATGGCTACACCTTC.

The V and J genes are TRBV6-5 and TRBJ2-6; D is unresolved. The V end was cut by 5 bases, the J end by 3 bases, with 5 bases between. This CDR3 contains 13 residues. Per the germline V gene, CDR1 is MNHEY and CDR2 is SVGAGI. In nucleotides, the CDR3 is TGTGCCAGCAGTATGATTGGGGCCAACGTCCTGACTTTC. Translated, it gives CASSMIGANVLTF.

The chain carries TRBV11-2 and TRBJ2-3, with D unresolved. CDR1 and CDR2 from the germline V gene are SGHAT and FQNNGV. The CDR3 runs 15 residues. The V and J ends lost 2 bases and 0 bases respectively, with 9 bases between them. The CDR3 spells CASSLQLLSTDTQYF. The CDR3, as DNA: TGTGCCAGCAGCTTACAATTATTAAGCACAGATACGCAGTATTTT.

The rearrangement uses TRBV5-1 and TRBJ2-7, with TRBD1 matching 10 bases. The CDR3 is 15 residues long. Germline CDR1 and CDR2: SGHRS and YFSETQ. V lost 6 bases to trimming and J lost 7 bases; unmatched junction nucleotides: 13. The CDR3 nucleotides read TGCGCCAGCAAATTTCCGGGACAGGGGCCTTGGGAGCAGTACTTC. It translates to CASKFPGQGPWEQYF.

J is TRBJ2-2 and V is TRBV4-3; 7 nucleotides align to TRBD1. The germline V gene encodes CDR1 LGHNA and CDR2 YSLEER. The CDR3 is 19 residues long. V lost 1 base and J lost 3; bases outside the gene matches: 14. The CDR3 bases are TGCGCCAGCAGCCAAGGGACGCCGTTTGACAGGGAAGACACCGGGGAGCTGTTTTTT. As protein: CASSQGTPFDREDTGELFF.

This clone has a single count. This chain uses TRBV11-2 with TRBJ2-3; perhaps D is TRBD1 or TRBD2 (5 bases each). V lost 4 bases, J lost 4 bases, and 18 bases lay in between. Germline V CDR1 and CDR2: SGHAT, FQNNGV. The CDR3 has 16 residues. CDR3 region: CASSSKKGSGSDTQYF. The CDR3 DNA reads TGTGCCAGCAGCTCCAAAAAGGGGAGTGGCTCAGATACGCAGTATTTT.

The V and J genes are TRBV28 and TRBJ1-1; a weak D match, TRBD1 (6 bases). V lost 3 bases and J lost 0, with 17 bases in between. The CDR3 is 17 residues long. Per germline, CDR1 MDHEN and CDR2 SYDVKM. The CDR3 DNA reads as TGTGCCAGCAGTTTCGTCGGGGGGCAGAGGGTGAACACTGAAGCTTTCTTT. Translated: CASSFVGGQRVNTEAFF.

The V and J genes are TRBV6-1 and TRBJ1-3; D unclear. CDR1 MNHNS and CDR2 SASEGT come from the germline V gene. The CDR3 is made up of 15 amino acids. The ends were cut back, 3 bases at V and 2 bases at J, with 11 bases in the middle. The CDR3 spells CASSDWGGPGNTIYF. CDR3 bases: TGTGCCAGCAGTGACTGGGGAGGCCCTGGAAACACCATATATTTT.

CDR3 sequence: CASSIGLRDTQYF. DNA for the CDR3: TGTGCCAGTAGTATAGGCCTGAGGGATACGCAGTATTTT. The chain has TRBV19 and TRBJ2-3; D call uncertain. CDR1 LNHDA and CDR2 SQIVND come from the germline V gene (reference sequence). The CDR3 sequence is 13 residues long. The ends were cut back, 1 base at V and 6 bases at J, with 8 bases in the middle. The whole variable domain, remainder taken from reference TRBV19 and TRBJ2-3, is DGGITQSPKYLFRKEGQNVTLSCEQNLNHDAMYWYRQDPGQGLRLIYYSQIVNDFQKGDIAEGYSVSREKKESFPLTVTSAQKNPTAFYLCASSIGLRDTQYFGPGTRLTVL.

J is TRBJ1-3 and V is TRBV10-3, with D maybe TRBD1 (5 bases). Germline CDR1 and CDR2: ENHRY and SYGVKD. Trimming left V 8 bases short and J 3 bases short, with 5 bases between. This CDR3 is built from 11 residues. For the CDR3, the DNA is TGTGCCATCGGGGGTGGAAACACCATATATTTT. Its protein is CAIGGGNTIYF.

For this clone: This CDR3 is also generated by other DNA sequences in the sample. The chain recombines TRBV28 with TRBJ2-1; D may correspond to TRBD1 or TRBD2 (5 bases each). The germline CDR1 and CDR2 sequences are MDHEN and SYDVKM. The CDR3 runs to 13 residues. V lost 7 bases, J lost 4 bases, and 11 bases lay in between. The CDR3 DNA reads TGTGCCAGCACCCTGAGGGGTTACAATGAGCAGTTCTTC. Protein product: CASTLRGYNEQFF.

CDR3 bases: TGTGCCTGCGTTTCGCGGGAGGGTACAGATACGCAGTATTTT. Protein product: CACVSREGTDTQYF. The chain is built from TRBV30 and TRBJ2-3, with TRBD2 matching over 9 bases. V lost 6 bases, J lost 3 bases, and 7 bases stayed unmatched. Germline CDR1 is GTSNPN and CDR2 is SVGIG (reference sequence). This CDR3 has 14 amino acids.

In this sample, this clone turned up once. This CDR3 reads CASSLGLGQETQYF. CDR3 sequence (DNA): TGTGCCAGCAGCTTAGGTTTGGGGCAAGAGACCCAGTACTTC. The rearrangement links TRBV7-8 to TRBJ2-5; no definite D call. V gave up 1 base and J gave up 2 bases, with 8 bases separating them. The CDR3 contains 14 residues. CDR1 and CDR2 (germline): SGHVS, FQNEAQ.

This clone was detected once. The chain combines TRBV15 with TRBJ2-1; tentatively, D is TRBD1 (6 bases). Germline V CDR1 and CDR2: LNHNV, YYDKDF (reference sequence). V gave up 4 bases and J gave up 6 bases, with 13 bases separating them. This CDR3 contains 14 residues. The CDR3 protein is CATSTRDTRNEQFF. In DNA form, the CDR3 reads TGTGCCACCAGCACCCGGGACACTCGCAATGAGCAGTTCTTC.

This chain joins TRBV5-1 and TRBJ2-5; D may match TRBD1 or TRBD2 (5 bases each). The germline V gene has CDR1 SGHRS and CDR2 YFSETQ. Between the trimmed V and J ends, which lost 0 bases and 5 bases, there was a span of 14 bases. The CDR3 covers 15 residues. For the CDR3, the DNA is TGCGCCAGCAGCTTGGATCCGGGGCGTGGGGAGACCCAGTACTTC. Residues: CASSLDPGRGETQYF.

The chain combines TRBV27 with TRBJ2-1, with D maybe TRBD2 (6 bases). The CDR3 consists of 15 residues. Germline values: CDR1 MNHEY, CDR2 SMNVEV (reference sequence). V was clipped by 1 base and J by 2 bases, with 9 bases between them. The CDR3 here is CASSLYAGTYNEQFF. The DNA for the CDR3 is TGTGCCAGCAGTTTATATGCGGGAACCTACAATGAGCAGTTCTTC.

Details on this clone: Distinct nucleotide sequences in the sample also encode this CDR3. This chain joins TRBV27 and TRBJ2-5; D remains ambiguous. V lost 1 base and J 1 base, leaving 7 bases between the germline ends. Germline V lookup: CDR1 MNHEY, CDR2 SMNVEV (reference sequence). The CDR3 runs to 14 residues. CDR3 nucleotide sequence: TGTGCCAGCAGTTTATTGCCAGGCCAAGAGACCCAGTACTTC. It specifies CASSLLPGQETQYF.

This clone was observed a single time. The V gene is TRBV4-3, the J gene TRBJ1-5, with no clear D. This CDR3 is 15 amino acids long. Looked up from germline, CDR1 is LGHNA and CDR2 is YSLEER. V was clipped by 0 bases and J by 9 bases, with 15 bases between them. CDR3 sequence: CASSQDRAGLTPQHF. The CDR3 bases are TGCGCCAGCAGCCAAGATCGGGCAGGACTTACGCCCCAGCATTTT.

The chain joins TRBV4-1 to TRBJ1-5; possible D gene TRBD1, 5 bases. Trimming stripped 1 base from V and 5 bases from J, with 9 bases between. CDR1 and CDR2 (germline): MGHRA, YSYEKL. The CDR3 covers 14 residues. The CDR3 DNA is TGCGCCAGCAGCCAAGCTTCCAGGGATCAGCCCCAGCATTTT. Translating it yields CASSQASRDQPQHF.

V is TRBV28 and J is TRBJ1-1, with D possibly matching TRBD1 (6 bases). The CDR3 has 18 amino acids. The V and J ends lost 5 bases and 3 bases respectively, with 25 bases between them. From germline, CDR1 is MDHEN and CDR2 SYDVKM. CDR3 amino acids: CASSPYNFPQGVDTEAFF. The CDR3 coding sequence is TGTGCCAGCAGTCCTTACAATTTCCCACAGGGCGTGGACACTGAAGCTTTCTTT.

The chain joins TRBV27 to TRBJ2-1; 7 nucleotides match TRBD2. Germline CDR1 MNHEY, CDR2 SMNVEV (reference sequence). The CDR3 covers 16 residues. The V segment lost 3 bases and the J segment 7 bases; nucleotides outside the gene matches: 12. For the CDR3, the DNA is TGTGCCAGCAGTTTCGTGGGAGGGCCCGTGGGGAATGAGCAGTTCTTC. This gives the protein CASSFVGGPVGNEQFF.

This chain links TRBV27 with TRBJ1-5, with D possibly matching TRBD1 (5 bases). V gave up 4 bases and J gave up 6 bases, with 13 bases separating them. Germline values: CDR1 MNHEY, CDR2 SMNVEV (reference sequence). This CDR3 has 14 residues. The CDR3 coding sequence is TGTGCCAGCAGTTCTCCATTCGGGGGTCAGCCCCAGCATTTT. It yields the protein CASSSPFGGQPQHF.

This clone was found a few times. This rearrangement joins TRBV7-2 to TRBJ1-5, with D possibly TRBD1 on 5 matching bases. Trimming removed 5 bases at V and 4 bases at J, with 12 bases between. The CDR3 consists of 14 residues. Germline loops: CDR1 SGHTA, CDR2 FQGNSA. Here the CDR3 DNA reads TGTGCCAGCAGCCCTGGGACCAGGAATCAGCCCCAGCATTTT. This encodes CASSPGTRNQPQHF. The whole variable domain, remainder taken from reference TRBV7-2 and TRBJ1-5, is GAGVSQSPSNKVTEKGKDVELRCDPISGHTALYWYRQSLGQGLEFLIYFQGNSAPDKSGLPSDRFSAERTGGSVSTLTIQRTQQEDSAVYLCASSPGTRNQPQHFGDGTRLSIL.

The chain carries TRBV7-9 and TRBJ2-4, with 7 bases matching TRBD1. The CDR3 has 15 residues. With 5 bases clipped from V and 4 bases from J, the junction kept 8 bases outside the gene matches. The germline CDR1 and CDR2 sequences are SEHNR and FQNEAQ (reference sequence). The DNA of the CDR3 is TGTGCCAGCAGCCCCCTACAGGGGATGAAAAACATTCAGTACTTC. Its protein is CASSPLQGMKNIQYF.

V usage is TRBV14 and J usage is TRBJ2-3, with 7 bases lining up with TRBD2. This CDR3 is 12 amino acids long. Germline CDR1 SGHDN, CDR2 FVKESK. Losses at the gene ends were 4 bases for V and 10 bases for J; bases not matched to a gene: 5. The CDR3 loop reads CASSPGLGAQYF. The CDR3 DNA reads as TGTGCCAGCAGCCCCGGACTAGGGGCGCAGTATTTT.

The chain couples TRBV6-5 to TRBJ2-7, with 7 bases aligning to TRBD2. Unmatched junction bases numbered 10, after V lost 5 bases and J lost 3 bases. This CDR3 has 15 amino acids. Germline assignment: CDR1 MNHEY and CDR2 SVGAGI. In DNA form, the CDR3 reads TGTGCCAGCAGTAACAGACTAGCAGGGCACTACGAGCAGTACTTC. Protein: CASSNRLAGHYEQYF.

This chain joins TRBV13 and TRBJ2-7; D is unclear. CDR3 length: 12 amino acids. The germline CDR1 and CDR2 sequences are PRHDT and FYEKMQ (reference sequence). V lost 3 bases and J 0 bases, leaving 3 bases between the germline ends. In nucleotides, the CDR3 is TGTGCCAGCAGCTTTTTCTCCTACGAGCAGTACTTC. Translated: CASSFFSYEQYF.

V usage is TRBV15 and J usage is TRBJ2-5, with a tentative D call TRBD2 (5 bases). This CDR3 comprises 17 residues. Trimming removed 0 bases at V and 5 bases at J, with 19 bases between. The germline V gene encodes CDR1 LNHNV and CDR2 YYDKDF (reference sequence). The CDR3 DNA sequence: TGTGCCACCAGCAGAGATTATGATTGGGGAGTCGGGGAGACCCAGTACTTC. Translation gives CATSRDYDWGVGETQYF. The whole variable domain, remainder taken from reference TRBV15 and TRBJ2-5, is DAMVIQNPRYQVTQFGKPVTLSCSQTLNHNVMYWYQQKSSQAPKLLFHYYDKDFNNEADTPDNFQSRRPNTSFCFLDIRSPGLGDTAMYLCATSRDYDWGVGETQYFGPGTRLLVL.

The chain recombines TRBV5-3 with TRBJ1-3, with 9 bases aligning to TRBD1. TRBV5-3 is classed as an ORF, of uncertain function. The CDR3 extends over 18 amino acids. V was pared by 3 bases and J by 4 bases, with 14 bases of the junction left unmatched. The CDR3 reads CARSSTRPGTGHGNTIYF. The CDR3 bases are TGTGCCAGAAGCTCCACTCGTCCCGGGACAGGGCACGGAAACACCATATATTTT.

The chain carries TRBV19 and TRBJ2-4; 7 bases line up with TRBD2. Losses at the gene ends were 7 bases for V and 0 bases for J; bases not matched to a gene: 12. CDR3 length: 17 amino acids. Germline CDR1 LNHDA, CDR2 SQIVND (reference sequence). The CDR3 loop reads CASNHPASGLAKNIQYF. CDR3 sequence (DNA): TGTGCCAGTAATCATCCCGCTAGCGGCCTAGCCAAAAACATTCAGTACTTC.